This TCR beta chain was retrieved from a study of blood T cells in healthy people across ages. Notes on the study in general: Older age went with lower TCR beta diversity per million T cells, in a roughly linear way. Naive T cell percentage showed a strong correlation with the diversity of TCR beta.

The CDR3 has 15 residues. Germline V lookup: CDR1 MGHRA, CDR2 YSYEKL. The V and J ends lost 7 bases and 0 bases, in that order; junction bases with no gene match: 8. PCR was performed a second time for about 7 to 11 cycles using a sample-barcoded 5' primer and a J-beta primer mix. Per sample, CDR3-containing paired-end reads numbered at least 3 million. One entry per CDR3 protein results from TCRdb running MiXCR on the 5' RACE reads. In the table there are about 1.1 million distinct CDR3 sequences, around two fifths of which are singletons. Details on this clonotype: Its antigen is still unknown.

The chain is built from TRBV4-1 and TRBJ1-1; TRBD1 matches 7 bases. The specimen was blood. This sequence was found in a man between 18 and 29 years old in good health. In nucleotides, the CDR3 is TGCGCCAGCACCCAGACAGGGCTCATGAACACTGAAGCTTTCTTT. Translated, it gives CASTQTGLMNTEAFF.